This TCR beta chain is from a study of cytomegalovirus exposure and HLA in healthy donors. About the study: Genotyping showed roughly 81% of 398 donors falling in the Caucasian-associated ancestry cluster.

13 Jbeta primers and 60 Vbeta primers were used for the PCR. Data came from immunoSEQ multiplex PCR; TCRdb stores just in-frame clones and leaves some out. The sample yields about 200,000 clones, just over 75% seen once. The V gene lost 5 bases and the J gene lost 0 bases, with 15 bases spanning the gap. Looked up from germline, CDR1 is SGHVS and CDR2 is FNYEAQ. This CDR3 region has 16 residues. This chain uses TRBV7-6 with TRBJ2-3; D might be TRBD2 (6 bases). Sequenced sample: PBMCs. This sequence originates from a man aged 25 to 40 in good health and CMV-seronegative. The CDR3 sequence: CASSILAGTSTDTQYF. The CDR3, as DNA: TGTGCCAGCAGCATACTAGCAGGGACTAGCACAGATACGCAGTATTTT.